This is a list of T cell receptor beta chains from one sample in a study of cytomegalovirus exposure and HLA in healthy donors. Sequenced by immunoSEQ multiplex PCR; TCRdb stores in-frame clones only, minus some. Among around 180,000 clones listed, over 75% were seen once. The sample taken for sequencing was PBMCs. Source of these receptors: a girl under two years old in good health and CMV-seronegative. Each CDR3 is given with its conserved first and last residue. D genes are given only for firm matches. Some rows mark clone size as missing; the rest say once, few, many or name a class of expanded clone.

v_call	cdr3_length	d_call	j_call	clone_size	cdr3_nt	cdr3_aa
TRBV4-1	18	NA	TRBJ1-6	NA	TGCGCCAGCAGCCAAGAATCATACAGGATGGGTTATAATTCACCCCTCCACTTT	CASSQESYRMGYNSPLHF
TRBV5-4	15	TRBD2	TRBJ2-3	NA	TGTGCCAGCAGCTGGGGACTAGCGGACACAGATACGCAGTATTTT	CASSWGLADTDTQYF
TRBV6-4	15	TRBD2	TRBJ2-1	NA	TGTGCCAGCGGAGCAACTAGCGGGGCCCTTAATGAGCAGTTCTTC	CASGATSGALNEQFF
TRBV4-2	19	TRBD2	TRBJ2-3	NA	TGTGCCAGCAGCCAAGTTGTCAGCCGCGGGGGGACAATCACAGATACGCAGTATTTT	CASSQVVSRGGTITDTQYF
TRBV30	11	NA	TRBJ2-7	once	TGTGCCTGGAGTGTGGGACACGAGCAGTACTTC	CAWSVGHEQYF
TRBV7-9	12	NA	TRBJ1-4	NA	TGTGCCAGCAGCGAGAACCAAGAAAAACTGTTTTTT	CASSENQEKLFF
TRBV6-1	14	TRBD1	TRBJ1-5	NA	TGTGCCAGCAGTGGTACAGGGGGTGGTCAGCCCCAGCATTTT	CASSGTGGGQPQHF
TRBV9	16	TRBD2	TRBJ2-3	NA	TGTGCCAGCAGCGTAGGGGCGGGGGGGCGCACAGATACGCAGTATTTT	CASSVGAGGRTDTQYF
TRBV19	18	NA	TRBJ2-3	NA	TGTGCCAGTAGTACTCTGATCCGGGACATACTTAGCACAGATACGCAGTATTTT	CASSTLIRDILSTDTQYF
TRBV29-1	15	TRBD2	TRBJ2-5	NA	TGCAGCGTACCAACTAGCGCGAAGTTCCAAGAGACCCAGTACTTC	CSVPTSAKFQETQYF
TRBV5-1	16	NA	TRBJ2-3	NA	TGCGCCAGCAGCCTACCCGGACTCGCGAGCACAGATACGCAGTATTTT	CASSLPGLASTDTQYF
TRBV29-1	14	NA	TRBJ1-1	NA	TGCAGCGTTGGTCCCAGGGCCGCGAACACTGAAGCTTTCTTT	CSVGPRAANTEAFF
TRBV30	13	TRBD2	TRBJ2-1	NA	TGTGCCTGGAGTGTGGGGACTAGCAGCGAGCAGTTCTTC	CAWSVGTSSEQFF
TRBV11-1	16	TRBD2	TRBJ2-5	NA	TGTGCCAGCAGCGTAAGACTAGCGGGAGGGTGGGAGACCCAGTACTTC	CASSVRLAGGWETQYF
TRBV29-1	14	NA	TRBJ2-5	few	TGCAGCGTAGATGAGGACATAGACCAAGAGACCCAGTACTTC	CSVDEDIDQETQYF
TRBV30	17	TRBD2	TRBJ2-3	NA	TGTGCCTGGAGTCCCCCTCGTAGCGGGGGGTGGACAGATACGCAGTATTTT	CAWSPPRSGGWTDTQYF
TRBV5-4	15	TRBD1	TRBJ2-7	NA	TGTGCCAGCAGCATCGACAGGGGGAGCTCCTACGAGCAGTACTTC	CASSIDRGSSYEQYF
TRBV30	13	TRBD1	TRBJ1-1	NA	TGTGCCTGGGGACAGGGGGCAGGCACTGAAGCTTTCTTT	CAWGQGAGTEAFF
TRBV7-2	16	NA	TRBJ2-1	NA	TGTGCCAGCAGTGAAGGGGCTACCAGCTCCTACAATGAGCAGTTCTTC	CASSEGATSSYNEQFF
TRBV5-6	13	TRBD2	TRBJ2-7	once	TGTGCCAGCAGCGAAGGACTAGACTACGAGCAGTACTTC	CASSEGLDYEQYF
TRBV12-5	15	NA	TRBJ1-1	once	TGTGCTAGTGGTGCGCGTCTGACAGTAAACACTGAAGCTTTCTTT	CASGARLTVNTEAFF
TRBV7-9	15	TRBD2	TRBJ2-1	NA	TGTGCCAGCAGCTCGCAGGGAGGGACCTACAATGAGCAGTTCTTC	CASSSQGGTYNEQFF
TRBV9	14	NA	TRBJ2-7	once	TGTGCCAGCAGCGTAGTCGGGACATCGGGCGAGCAGTACTTC	CASSVVGTSGEQYF
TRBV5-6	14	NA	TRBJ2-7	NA	TGTGCCAGCAGCTCCCGGGACTTTCCCTACGAGCAGTACTTC	CASSSRDFPYEQYF
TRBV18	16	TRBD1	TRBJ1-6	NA	TGTGCCAGCTCCCCGGGACAGAGCTCCTATAATTCACCCCTCCACTTT	CASSPGQSSYNSPLHF
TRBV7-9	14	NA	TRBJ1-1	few	TGTGCCAGCAGCTCCTCGGGGGGGAACACTGAAGCTTTCTTT	CASSSSGGNTEAFF
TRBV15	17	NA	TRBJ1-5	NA	TGTGCCACCAGCAGAGCTCCGGCCGTTAGAGGTCATCAGCCCCAGCATTTT	CATSRAPAVRGHQPQHF